This T cell receptor (beta chain) appears in the sequencing data of a study of regulatory T cells in long-lasting Graves disease. Germline CDR1 MNHNS, CDR2 SASEGT. CDR3 length: 14 amino acids. Trimming removed 3 bases from V and 8 bases from J, with 14 bases in between. This clonotype has just a few counts. The target antigen is unknown. Whole-study results and caveats: Sampling was limited to peripheral blood rather than thyroid tissue.

The TCR beta library used iRepertoire HTBI primers with Arm-PCR amplification of CDR3. Each CDR3 protein is one row after TCRdb ran MiXCR on the multiplex PCR reads. The profile covers nearly 350,000 distinct CDR3 sequences, with around a fifth appearing a single time and 25% to 35% taken by the ten largest. As for time point: persistent/refractory GD, antithyroid drugs over 5 years with positive TRAb. Preparation of the TCR library used RNA extracted from PBMCs. This sequence originates from a female donor with Graves disease. The chain joins TRBV6-1 to TRBJ2-1, with D uncertain. Here the sequenced sample was peripheral blood mononuclear cells (PBMCs), taken when the disease was refractory, from a patient treated with antithyroid drugs. CDR3: CASSDLPQSHEQFF. CDR3 DNA: TGTGCCAGCAGTGACCTCCCTCAGAGTCATGAGCAGTTCTTC.